Listed here are 11 T cell receptor beta chains from one sample, sequenced in a study of T cell responses to AZD1222 COVID-19 vaccine (dated by TCRdb to about 2021). The protocol used for the library was the immunoSEQ multiplex PCR assay. TCRdb retrieved this table from immuneACCESS and kept in-frame rearrangements only. Not all clones are present; in checked studies, unresolved V genes account for under half, and no reason is known for the remainder. The sample table holds 150,000 to 200,000 clones, of which over 85% were seen once. The ten biggest clones cover about 3.9% of the sample. The sample's time point label is to be understood as: baseline before first vaccination. The sample consisted of peripheral blood, taken on day 0 of AZD1222 vaccination. Receptors were obtained from an adult in good health.

This chain uses TRBV9 with TRBJ2-7; 9 positions agree with TRBD1. The J segment lost 5 bases and the V segment lost 4 bases, leaving 10 bases of the junction unmatched. CDR1 and CDR2 from the germline V gene are SGDLS and YYNGEE. The CDR3 has 15 amino acids. The CDR3, as DNA: TGTGCCAGCAGCCCAGGAGGGACAGGGCCCCACGAGCAGTACTTC. Its translation: CASSPGGTGPHEQYF.

Written as DNA, the CDR3 is TGTGCCAGCAGCCTACCCGGGACAGGGGTTCACGAGCAGTACTTC. Encoded protein: CASSLPGTGVHEQYF. The chain uses TRBV11-3 and TRBJ2-7; 10 bases align to TRBD1. The CDR3 spans 15 residues. Germline values: CDR1 SGHNT, CDR2 YENEEA. The junction had 9 bases not matched to a gene; V was cut back by 5 bases and J by 5 bases. The whole variable domain, remainder taken from reference TRBV11-3 and TRBJ2-7, is EAGVVQSPRYKIIEKKQPVAFWCNPISGHNTLYWYLQNLGQGPELLIRYENEEAVDDSQLPKDRFSAERLKGVDSTLKIQPAELGDSAVYLCASSLPGTGVHEQYFGPGTRLTVT.

Only one count was recorded for this clone. This chain joins TRBV4-1 and TRBJ1-4; 8 bases are a match to TRBD1. J was trimmed by 7 bases and V by 1 base; bases with no gene match: 8. CDR1 MGHRA and CDR2 YSYEKL come from the germline V gene. The CDR3 has 16 residues. The CDR3 DNA sequence: TGCGCCAGCAGCCAAGGTCAGGGGGCTTTAGTTGAAAAACTGTTTTTT. Translating it yields CASSQGQGALVEKLFF.

V and J are TRBV4-1 and TRBJ2-7; D gene unclear. The V gene's germline CDR1 is MGHRA and CDR2 YSYEKL. The V gene lost 0 bases and the J gene lost 3 bases, with 18 bases spanning the gap. This CDR3 has 17 amino acids. The CDR3 DNA follows: TGCGCCAGCAGCCAAGAGGCCCCTTCCCCACTAATCTACGAGCAGTACTTC. As protein: CASSQEAPSPLIYEQYF.

The chain is built from TRBV19 and TRBJ1-5, with D uncertain. Between the trimmed V and J ends, which lost 3 bases and 0 bases, there was a span of 9 bases. This CDR3 has 15 amino acids. Germline CDR1 LNHDA, CDR2 SQIVND (reference sequence). This CDR3 is CASSILSGSNQPQHF. The CDR3 bases are TGTGCCAGTAGTATCCTATCGGGTAGCAATCAGCCCCAGCATTTT.

The chain recombines TRBV19 with TRBJ1-4; D is possibly TRBD1 (6 bases). The germline CDR1 and CDR2 sequences are LNHDA and SQIVND (reference sequence). V shed 7 bases and J shed 7 bases, with 19 bases lying between them. The CDR3 is made up of 15 amino acids. The CDR3 loop reads CASTDRGTGSEKLFF. The CDR3 bases are TGTGCCAGTACCGATAGGGGAACAGGGTCTGAAAAACTGTTTTTT.

The chain carries TRBV11-2 and TRBJ2-3; a possible D gene is TRBD2 (6 bases). In germline, CDR1 is SGHAT, CDR2 FQNNGV. The V gene lost 5 bases and the J gene lost 2 bases, with 8 bases spanning the gap. CDR3 length equals 13 residues. The CDR3 DNA follows: TGTGCCAGCAGCCAGGGACTCACAGATACGCAGTATTTT. It specifies CASSQGLTDTQYF.

DNA for the CDR3: TGTGCCAGCAGTTTACCCGGACAGGTGGATACGCAGTATTTT. Translation: CASSLPGQVDTQYF. V usage is TRBV27 and J usage is TRBJ2-3, with TRBD1 matching over 7 bases. The germline gives CDR1 MNHEY, CDR2 SMNVEV (reference sequence). The CDR3 spans 14 residues. After removal of 2 bases from V and 6 bases from J, the junction contained 5 bases not matched to a gene.

This clone was observed once. V gene TRBV6-4 combines with J gene TRBJ2-1; 16 bases agree with TRBD2. Losses at the gene ends were 5 bases for V and 8 bases for J; bases not matched to a gene: 6. This CDR3 region has 16 residues. The V gene's germline CDR1 is MRHNA and CDR2 SNTAGT. CDR3 bases: TGTGCCAGCAGTCCCGGGACTAGCGGGGGGGGCGATGAGCAGTTCTTC. Its protein product is CASSPGTSGGGDEQFF.

V gene TRBV6-2 or TRBV6-3 combines with J gene TRBJ1-6, with D perhaps matching TRBD1 (5 bases). The V and J ends lost 2 bases and 7 bases respectively, with 12 bases between them. Germline values: CDR1 MNHEY, CDR2 SVGEGT. The CDR3 has 15 amino acids. The CDR3 DNA reads as TGTGCCAGCAGTTACATCGGGGGTCGGAATTCACCCCTCCACTTT. Translating gives CASSYIGGRNSPLHF.

J is TRBJ2-2 and V is TRBV11-2, with D perhaps TRBD2 (5 bases). CDR1 SGHAT and CDR2 FQNNGV come from the germline V gene. The V and J ends lost 1 base and 3 bases respectively, with 12 bases between them. The CDR3 is 16 amino acids. The DNA of the CDR3 is TGTGCCAGCAGCTTAGTCCGGAGGCGGGACACCGGGGAGCTGTTTTTT. This sequence encodes CASSLVRRRDTGELFF.